Each of the 8 T cell receptor beta chains below was sequenced from the same sample in a study of T-cell reconstitution after alpha-beta-depleted transplantation in children. Unique molecular identifiers tagged the TCRbeta library. One entry per CDR3 protein, called by TCRdb with MiXCR from the PCR reads. The repertoire holds 640,000 or so distinct CDR3 sequences, with over 15% as singletons. The sample in question was PBMCs from the stem cell graft donor, obtained from the stem cell graft. The receptor source for this set is a human donor who donated a stem cell graft to a child with acute myeloid leukemia.

In this sample, this clonotype turned up a few times. The rearrangement uses TRBV7-9 and TRBJ1-2; no definite D call. V was cut by 5 bases and J by 1 base, with 17 bases left in between. The CDR3 loop spans 16 amino acids. In germline, CDR1 is SEHNR, CDR2 FQNEAQ (reference sequence). CDR3 residues: CASSRLDILHNYGYTF. Here the CDR3 DNA reads TGTGCCAGCAGCCGCCTCGACATACTCCATAACTATGGCTACACCTTC.

This clonotype was detected ten times or more. The rearrangement joins TRBV5-6 to TRBJ1-1, with D uncertain. The CDR3 is 15 residues long. V lost 0 bases, J lost 0 bases, and 9 bases lay in between. CDR1 SGHDT and CDR2 YYEEEE come from the germline V gene. The CDR3 region has the DNA TGTGCCAGCAGCTTGGTCGTCACCATGAACACTGAAGCTTTCTTT. Its protein product is CASSLVVTMNTEAFF.

This clonotype was recorded many times. The rearrangement uses TRBV11-2 and TRBJ2-7; D unclear. Looked up from germline, CDR1 is SGHAT and CDR2 is FQNNGV. CDR3 length equals 12 residues. Trimming shortened V by 4 bases and J by 6 bases, and 10 bases separated the two germline ends. CDR3: CASSYTSIEQYV. The CDR3 region has the DNA TGTGCCAGCAGCTACACCTCGATCGAGCAGTACGTC.

This chain joins TRBV6-2 or TRBV6-3 and TRBJ2-1; D perhaps matches TRBD2 (6 bases). This CDR3 has 16 amino acids. V was shortened by 5 bases and J by 7 bases, with 21 bases between the two germline ends. Per germline, CDR1 MNHEY and CDR2 SVGEGT. CDR3 in amino acids: CASSKRSAGSGNEQFF. As DNA, the CDR3 is TGTGCCAGCAGTAAACGTTCGGCGGGATCAGGGAATGAGCAGTTCTTC.

This clonotype was seen repeatedly, ten times or more. The chain carries TRBV12-3 or TRBV12-4 and TRBJ2-3; D may be TRBD2 (6 bases). The CDR3 runs 12 residues. V lost 5 bases and J lost 11, with 14 bases in between. The CDR3 bases are TGTGCCAGCAGTCTGGATGCGGGGAGGCAGTATTTT. Translated: CASSLDAGRQYF.

This clonotype was detected many times. The rearrangement joins TRBV20-1 to TRBJ2-1; D possibly corresponds to TRBD1 (5 bases). The germline V gene encodes CDR1 DFQATT and CDR2 SNEGSKA (reference sequence). The CDR3 covers 15 residues. Trimming cost V 6 bases and J 0 bases, with 15 bases left between them. This CDR3 is CSAIAGDSSYNEQFF. The CDR3 DNA is TGCAGTGCCATAGCAGGCGACAGCTCCTACAATGAGCAGTTCTTC.

As for this clonotype: This may be a read error: a much more frequent sequence differs by one nucleotide. The chain carries TRBV20-1 and TRBJ1-1; D not resolved. Germline CDR1 is DFQATT and CDR2 is SNEGSKA (reference sequence). The length of the CDR3 is 12 residues. Deletions cut 7 bases from V and 1 base from J, with 10 bases between. The CDR3 DNA follows: TGCAGTGAAGGGCGCAAGAACACTGAAGCTTTCTTT. This gives the protein CSEGRKNTEAFF.

At least ten counts were recorded for this clonotype. The rearrangement joins TRBV20-1 to TRBJ1-5; no clear D. Trimming left V 2 bases short and J 6 bases short, with 14 bases between. Per the germline V gene, CDR1 is DFQATT and CDR2 is SNEGSKA (reference sequence). There are 14 residues in the CDR3. As DNA, the CDR3 is TGCAGTGCTAGAAAAGGATGGTCAGGTCAGCCCCAGCATTTT. It translates to CSARKGWSGQPQHF.